These 21 T cell receptor beta chains were all obtained from the same sample, sequenced in a study of T-cell reconstitution after alpha-beta-depleted transplantation in children. The TCRbeta library incorporated unique molecular identifiers. TCRdb itself ran the PCR reads through MiXCR, one entry per CDR3 protein. The data show approximately 190,000 distinct CDR3 sequences, approximately 6.8% seen once. Sequencing used PBMCs, obtained before TCRalphabeta/CD19-depleted stem cell transplant. These receptors were obtained from a girl under three years old with combined immunodeficiency, due to receive a stem cell transplant.

This clonotype was found many times. The V gene is TRBV21-1, the J gene TRBJ2-2; the tabulated D call, TRBD1, remains unverified against the DNA. TRBV21-1 is marked as a pseudogene. The CDR3 sequence is 15 residues long. The CDR3 bases are TGTGCCAGCAGCCCCTCAGGGTTGGACACCGGGGAGCTGTTTTTT. This codes for CASSPSGLDTGELFF.

This sequence joins TRBV3-1 and TRBJ2-1; 7 bases are shared with TRBD2. Germline CDR1 and CDR2: LGHDT and YNNKEL (reference sequence). The ends lost 11 bases at V and 3 bases at J; junction bases unmatched: 10. CDR3 length: 14 amino acids. The CDR3 DNA follows: TGTGCCCTCTGTACTTCGGGGGGCTACAATGAGCAGTTCTTC. Encoded protein: CALCTSGGYNEQFF.

This clonotype was found many times. This sequence joins TRBV11-1 and TRBJ2-7; weak D call: TRBD1 (6 bases). V dropped 5 bases and J dropped 0 bases, with 11 bases sitting between them. Germline lookup yields CDR1 SGHAT and CDR2 FQDESV (reference sequence). The CDR3 has 14 residues. CDR3 region: CASSRTADSYEQYF. CDR3 coding DNA: TGTGCCAGCAGCCGGACAGCCGACTCCTACGAGCAGTACTTC.

In its sample, this clonotype was seen many times. The J gene is TRBJ2-7, the V gene TRBV28, with D unclear. CDR1 and CDR2 (germline): MDHEN, SYDVKM. Trimming cost V 2 bases and J 4 bases, with 3 bases left between them. The CDR3 contains 11 residues. CDR3 DNA: TGTGCCAGCAGTTTAAGATACGAGCAGTACTTC. It encodes CASSLRYEQYF.

This clonotype was seen repeatedly, ten times or more. The CDR3 is CASSGLRSAPYEQYF. Here the CDR3 DNA reads TGTGCCAGCAGTGGCCTACGGTCAGCTCCCTACGAGCAGTACTTC. This chain joins TRBV28 and TRBJ2-7; D is undetermined. V was clipped by 5 bases and J by 2 bases, with 16 bases between them. Germline values: CDR1 MDHEN, CDR2 SYDVKM. The CDR3 runs to 15 residues. Filled out from reference TRBV28 and TRBJ2-7, the complete variable domain reads DVKVTQSSRYLVKRTGEKVFLECVQDMDHENMFWYRQDPGLGLRLIYFSYDVKMKEKGDIPEGYSVSREKKERFSLILESASTNQTSMYLCASSGLRSAPYEQYFGPGTRLTVT.

This clonotype was picked up a small number of times. V and J are TRBV25-1 and TRBJ1-2, with D tentatively TRBD1 (6 bases). The CDR3 totals 18 residues. Germline V gene lookup returns CDR1 MGHDK and CDR2 SYGVNS. V lost 1 base and J 1 base, leaving 19 bases between the germline ends. CDR3 region: CASSESSVRGFFNYGYTF. CDR3 DNA: TGTGCCAGCAGTGAATCGTCCGTCAGGGGTTTTTTTAACTATGGCTACACCTTC.

CDR3 bases: TGTGCCAGCAGTTTGGGGGCGGGCACCGGGGAGCTGTTTTTT. Its protein is CASSLGAGTGELFF. The chain couples TRBV12-3 or TRBV12-4 to TRBJ2-2, with D possibly TRBD1 on 6 matching bases. The length of the CDR3 is 14 residues. V was shortened by 3 bases and J by 4 bases, with 9 bases between the two germline ends.

A few counts support this clonotype. This chain joins TRBV6-2 or TRBV6-3 and TRBJ2-7; 9 bases match TRBD2. CDR1 is MNHEY and CDR2 is SVGEGT in the germline V gene. There are 14 residues in the CDR3. Trimming took 3 bases from V and 5 from J; bases not matched to a gene: 5. CDR3 sequence (DNA): TGTGCCAGCAGTTATCCTAGCGGGGCCCACGAGCAGTACTTC. Protein sequence: CASSYPSGAHEQYF.

This clonotype was seen ten or more times. The chain carries TRBV12-3 or TRBV12-4 and TRBJ2-5; weak D call: TRBD2 (6 bases). This CDR3 is built from 15 residues. The ends were cut back, 10 bases at V and 0 bases at J, with 18 bases in the middle. The chain's CDR3 is CAIARNRGNQETQYF. The CDR3 region has the DNA TGTGCCATCGCCCGGAATCGCGGGAACCAAGAGACCCAGTACTTC.

This clonotype was detected many times. The chain recombines TRBV12-3 or TRBV12-4 with TRBJ1-5, with D possibly TRBD1 on 5 matching bases. Trimming shortened V by 5 bases and J by 4 bases, and 21 bases separated the two germline ends. CDR3 length: 17 residues. CDR3: CASSLLTERLLNQPQHF. Written as DNA, the CDR3 is TGTGCCAGCAGTCTCTTGACAGAGCGACTCCTAAATCAGCCCCAGCATTTT.

This clonotype was found many times. J is TRBJ2-7 and V is TRBV9; 7 nucleotides match TRBD2. V gave up 0 bases and J gave up 3 bases; unmatched junction bases: 6. From germline, CDR1 is SGDLS and CDR2 YYNGEE. There are 15 residues in the CDR3. The CDR3 loop reads CASSVEASGSYEQYF. CDR3 bases: TGTGCCAGCAGCGTAGAGGCTAGCGGAAGCTACGAGCAGTACTTC.

This clonotype has a count of ten or more. The V call is TRBV7-3, the J call TRBJ2-3, with 8 nucleotides matching TRBD1. Germline V lookup: CDR1 SGHTA, CDR2 FQGTGA. This CDR3 region has 12 residues. V shed 5 bases, J shed 8 bases, and the junction held 3 bases outside the gene matches. CDR3 sequence reads: CASSQDRGTQYF. The CDR3 DNA reads as TGTGCCAGCAGCCAAGACAGGGGTACGCAGTATTTT.

Note on this clonotype: A read error may explain this, as a much larger clone is one base away. The V and J genes are TRBV10-3 and TRBJ2-3; TRBD2 agrees at 12 bases. Germline CDR1 ENHRY, CDR2 SYGVKD. The CDR3 loop spans 15 amino acids. The V segment lost 8 bases and the J segment 3 bases; nucleotides outside the gene matches: 6. CDR3 DNA: TGTGCCATCGGCCTAGCGGGGGGGATAACAGATACGCAGTATTTT. Protein sequence: CAIGLAGGITDTQYF.

This clonotype appeared many times. The rearrangement joins TRBV20-1 to TRBJ2-7; D remains unclear. V was pared by 3 bases and J by 4 bases, with 10 bases between. Germline CDR1 DFQATT, CDR2 SNEGSKA (reference sequence). The CDR3 runs 12 residues. This CDR3 is CSASSLRYEQYF. DNA of the CDR3: TGCAGTGCTAGCTCCCTCAGGTACGAGCAGTACTTC.

This clonotype was detected only a few times. CDR3 bases: TGTGCCTGGAGTGTCGGCGGGGGTGACTATACGCAGTATTTT. It codes for CAWSVGGGDYTQYF. This chain joins TRBV30 and TRBJ2-3; TRBD2 agrees at 7 bases. The junction had 7 bases not matched to a gene; V was cut back by 0 bases and J by 7 bases. The CDR3 has 14 residues. The germline CDR1 and CDR2 sequences are GTSNPN and SVGIG (reference sequence).

At least ten counts were recorded for this clonotype. The DNA for the CDR3 is TGTGCCTCGGGACAGGGGGGGCGAGAAGAGACCCAGTACTTC. Translation: CASGQGGREETQYF. V and J are TRBV21-1 and TRBJ2-5; the listed D gene, TRBD1, was not tested against the DNA. TRBV21-1 is assigned pseudogene status. The CDR3 sequence is 14 residues long.

This clonotype has ten or more counts. This chain connects TRBV10-3 to TRBJ2-3; D unresolved. CDR1 and CDR2 from the germline V gene are ENHRY and SYGVKD. V lost 5 bases to trimming and J lost 0 bases, with 0 bases between them. The CDR3 covers 11 residues. The DNA for the CDR3 is TGTGCCATCAGTAGCACAGATACGCAGTATTTT. Protein sequence: CAISSTDTQYF.

The sample holds many counts of this clonotype. The genes are TRBV25-1 and TRBJ2-2, with 8 bases matching TRBD2. CDR1 and CDR2 (germline): MGHDK, SYGVNS. Trimming cost V 3 bases and J 8 bases; bases outside gene matches: 8. There are 15 residues in the CDR3. CDR3 sequence (DNA): TGTGCCAGCAGTGACCCTAGCGGGCCGAGGGGGGAGCTGTTTTTT. Its protein is CASSDPSGPRGELFF.

The table lists this clonotype with a few counts. The gene calls are TRBV6-2 or TRBV6-3 and TRBJ2-7, with TRBD1 matching 8 bases. This CDR3 is 15 amino acids long. With 2 bases clipped from V and 3 bases from J, the junction kept 6 bases outside the gene matches. Germline assignment: CDR1 MNHEY and CDR2 SVGEGT. CDR3 residues: CASSYAGTGIYEQYF. The CDR3 DNA sequence: TGTGCCAGCAGTTACGCCGGGACAGGTATCTACGAGCAGTACTTC.

The V gene is TRBV28, the J gene TRBJ2-2; D may correspond to TRBD1 or TRBD2 (5 bases each). V was clipped by 3 bases and J by 5 bases, with 7 bases between them. Per the germline V gene, CDR1 is MDHEN and CDR2 is SYDVKM. This CDR3 is built from 13 residues. The CDR3 loop reads CASSFEGTGELFF. CDR3 sequence (DNA): TGTGCCAGCAGTTTCGAGGGGACCGGGGAGCTGTTTTTT.

This clonotype showed up many times. This chain links TRBV12-3 or TRBV12-4 with TRBJ2-3; D is ambiguous. The CDR3 sequence is 13 residues long. Trimming pared 5 bases from V and 6 bases from J, leaving 12 bases between. The CDR3 region is CASSPQRLDTQYF. The DNA of the CDR3 is TGTGCCAGCAGTCCCCAACGACTCGATACGCAGTATTTT.